The 13 T cell receptor beta chains in this list originate from one sample, sequenced in a study of blood T cells in healthy people across ages. The authors ran a second PCR of roughly 6 to 12 cycles using a sample-barcoded 5' primer and a J-beta primer mix. TCRdb re-called the 5' RACE reads through MiXCR, storing one row per CDR3 protein. The sample lists approximately 670,000 distinct CDR3 sequences, around two fifths occurring once. Sequences were obtained from blood. The receptors derive from a man older than 75 in good health.

The rearrangement joins TRBV4-2 to TRBJ2-1, with 9 bases identical to TRBD2. The CDR3 totals 15 residues. V shed 4 bases and J 3 bases; nucleotides not matched to a gene: 4. Germline V CDR1 and CDR2: LGHNA, YNFKEQ. CDR3 coding DNA: TGTGCCAGCAGCCGCCCTAGCGGGGTCTACAATGAGCAGTTCTTC. It translates to CASSRPSGVYNEQFF.

V usage is TRBV6-2 or TRBV6-3 and J usage is TRBJ2-5; D gene uncertain. The CDR3 spans 13 residues. Germline values: CDR1 MNHEY, CDR2 SVGEGT. Between the trimmed V and J ends, which lost 3 bases and 5 bases, there was a span of 10 bases. This CDR3 is CASSYSGMETQYF. The CDR3 coding sequence is TGTGCCAGCAGTTATTCTGGGATGGAGACCCAGTACTTC.

This rearrangement joins TRBV3-1 to TRBJ1-2; D is undetermined. The CDR3 consists of 14 residues. CDR1 and CDR2 (germline): LGHDT, YNNKEL (reference sequence). V was shortened by 3 bases and J by 9 bases, with 17 bases between the two germline ends. This CDR3 reads CASSQDHRARRYTF. The CDR3, as DNA: TGTGCCAGCAGCCAGGACCATAGAGCTCGTCGCTACACCTTC.

This clonotype was observed many times. The CDR3 nucleotides are TGTGCCAGCTTCGACGACGTGAAGGGCTACACCTTC. Amino acids: CASFDDVKGYTF. V gene TRBV28 combines with J gene TRBJ1-2; D gene ambiguous. The germline V and J ends were trimmed by 8 bases and 8 bases, with 15 bases remaining between them. CDR3 length: 12 residues. Germline lookup yields CDR1 MDHEN and CDR2 SYDVKM.

The V gene is TRBV6-5, the J gene TRBJ1-4, with TRBD1 identical over 8 bases. There are 16 residues in the CDR3. The J segment lost 6 bases and the V segment lost 5 bases, leaving 11 bases of the junction unmatched. Germline CDR1 reads MNHEY; CDR2 reads SVGAGI. Here the CDR3 reads CASSTTGEAPYEKLFF. The DNA of the CDR3 is TGTGCCAGCAGTACGACAGGGGAGGCGCCGTATGAAAAACTGTTTTTT.

This clonotype was counted between two and nine times. The chain employs TRBV14 and TRBJ2-6, with D maybe TRBD2 (6 bases). Germline V lookup: CDR1 SGHDN, CDR2 FVKESK. The length of the CDR3 is 17 residues. V was shortened by 0 bases and J by 3 bases, with 12 bases between the two germline ends. Written as DNA, the CDR3 is TGTGCCAGCAGCCAAGATCGCGGGGTAGGTGGGGCCAACGTCCTGACTTTC. Translating it yields CASSQDRGVGGANVLTF.

Worth noting for this clonotype: It may be a read error: a sequence one base away is much more abundant. The chain recombines TRBV29-1 with TRBJ2-5, with TRBD1 matching 9 bases. Germline loops: CDR1 SQVTM, CDR2 ANQGSEA. This CDR3 is built from 18 residues. V was clipped by 5 bases and J by 11 bases; unmatched bases: 27. CDR3 sequence: CSVITSGQGYFLTYGQYF. The CDR3 DNA follows: TGCAGCGTTATCACCTCGGGACAGGGATATTTTTTGACCTACGGGCAGTACTTC.

This clonotype appeared a single time. The chain recombines TRBV20-1 with TRBJ2-5; D may correspond to TRBD1 or TRBD2 (6 bases each). Germline CDR1 is DFQATT and CDR2 is SNEGSKA (reference sequence). This CDR3 has 15 residues. V was shortened by 1 base and J by 0 bases, with 12 bases between the two germline ends. This chain's CDR3 is CSARVGGGYQETQYF. The CDR3 DNA reads TGCAGTGCTAGAGTAGGGGGAGGTTACCAAGAGACCCAGTACTTC.

The chain links TRBV6-2 or TRBV6-3 to TRBJ2-4; possibly TRBD2 for D (6 bases). Germline V gene sequence: CDR1 MNHEY, CDR2 SVGEGT. V was clipped by 11 bases and J by 13 bases, with 24 bases between them. The CDR3 totals 13 residues. The CDR3 nucleotides read TGTGCCTGCGCTGGGACTCCAGGGTGGGAGCAGTACTTC. Its protein is CACAGTPGWEQYF.

This clonotype has more than one count but fewer than ten. A much larger clone lies one base from this, so it may be a read error. The V gene is TRBV7-2, the J gene TRBJ2-7, with D maybe TRBD2 (6 bases). The CDR3 is 16 amino acids. From germline, CDR1 is SGHTA and CDR2 FQGNSA. CDR3 sequence (DNA): TGTGCCGGCAGCATCCCGGCGGGCGGGGTCAAGTACGAGCAGTACTTC. Protein: CAGSIPAGGVKYEQYF.

The rearrangement links TRBV20-1 to TRBJ1-6; 9 bases are shared with TRBD1. The germline V gene encodes CDR1 DFQATT and CDR2 SNEGSKA (reference sequence). V lost 5 bases to trimming and J lost 9 bases; unmatched junction nucleotides: 11. This CDR3 is built from 15 residues. The CDR3 sequence is CSASAGTGSRSPLHF. CDR3 sequence (DNA): TGCAGTGCTTCCGCCGGGACAGGGTCACGTTCACCCCTCCACTTT.

The CDR3 sequence is CASSVSQTNEKLFF. In nucleotides, the CDR3 is TGTGCCAGCAGCGTGAGCCAAACTAATGAAAAACTGTTTTTT. The rearrangement joins TRBV9 to TRBJ1-4; D call uncertain. The CDR3 totals 14 residues. Germline CDR1 SGDLS, CDR2 YYNGEE. Trimming cost V 2 bases and J 1 base, with 6 bases left between them.

The chain carries TRBV15 and TRBJ2-1; D unresolved. With 3 bases removed from V and 8 bases from J, the gap between germline ends came to 14 bases. This CDR3 is built from 14 residues. Germline assignment: CDR1 LNHNV and CDR2 YYDKDF (reference sequence). The CDR3 protein is CATSRGSRADEQFF. CDR3 DNA: TGTGCCACCAGCAGGGGTTCACGGGCGGATGAGCAGTTCTTC.